This T cell receptor beta chain is from a study of T cells in localized non-small cell lung cancer. Study findings and constraints: Longer overall survival was linked to higher blood T cell density. Heterogeneity remains possible because sequencing was limited to only one tumor region. When the top 100 tumor clones were examined, a median around 61 of them also appeared in the adjacent lung, which was paired and uninvolved. Uninvolved neighboring lung showed the greatest T cell clonality, exceeding tumor.

In regard to this clone: What it recognizes is unknown.

Trimming took off 5 bases at V and 4 bases at J, with 8 bases between the two ends. The CDR3 spans 12 residues. Germline V gene lookup returns CDR1 ENHRY and CDR2 SYGVKD. The repertoire was sequenced with immunoSEQ multiplex PCR; TCRdb's copy has only in-frame clones and lacks some. Seen here are 45,000 to 65,000 clones, approximately 90% observed once, and the top ten hold 22%. The sample consisted of peripheral blood, taken before any cancer treatment. This TCR was sampled from a man aged 40 to 70 with stage I squamous cell lung carcinoma. The chain joins TRBV10-3 to TRBJ1-2, with D unresolved. CDR3 nucleotide sequence: TGTGCCATCAGTCGGACGGGCTATGGCTACACCTTC. Protein product: CAISRTGYGYTF.